This TCR beta chain was recorded in a study of Graves' ophthalmopathy and Graves' hyperthyroidism. The study amplified TCR beta CDR3 regions using RNA transcripts. The authors performed first-round RT-PCR with HTBI primers and then a second-round multiplex PCR. TCRdb re-analysed the multiplex PCR reads in MiXCR, keeping a single row per CDR3 protein. The data hold a few hundred thousand distinct CDR3 sequences, with under 45% observed a single time. Germline assignment: CDR1 LNHDA and CDR2 SQIVND (reference sequence). The CDR3 covers 13 residues. Trimming stripped 3 bases from V and 6 bases from J, with 11 bases between. Diagnostic conclusions were grounded in clinical symptoms, serum thyroxine, TRAb, thyroid ultrasound and orbital computed tomography.

The source material was peripheral blood or thyroid tissue (not recorded which). The receptor comes from an adult man with Graves' hyperthyroidism. The chain carries TRBV19 and TRBJ1-1; no definite D call. The CDR3 protein is CASSIQRFAEAFF. The CDR3 DNA follows: TGTGCCAGTAGTATTCAGCGGTTCGCTGAAGCTTTCTTT.